This T cell receptor beta chain derives from a study of blood T cell repertoires in COVID-19. In the study overall: The United States, Italy and Spain provided the acute and convalescent COVID-19 samples. T cells, B-cell-depleted T cells, or PBMCs provided the cDNA or gDNA that served as material.

The CDR3 loop spans 14 amino acids. Trimming took 8 bases from V and 5 from J, leaving 16 bases between them. Germline V gene lookup returns CDR1 SNHLY and CDR2 FYNNEI. The study recruited people aged roughly 18 to 100 years across 24 US areas. Profiling relied on immunoSEQ multiplex PCR, and the TCRdb table lists in-frame clones only, not all of them. Among a few hundred thousand clones listed, 84% were seen once. The chain has TRBV2 and TRBJ2-1, with D tentatively TRBD1 (6 bases). This TCR came from a young man with acute COVID-19. Input material: PBMCs or T cells enriched from blood (not recorded which). CDR3 sequence reads: CASPIKTGNNEQFF. The DNA of the CDR3 is TGTGCCAGCCCAATCAAGACAGGAAACAATGAGCAGTTCTTC.